These T cell receptor beta chains were read from a single sample in a study of blood T cell repertoires in COVID-19. The method was immunoSEQ multiplex PCR; TCRdb's version includes in-frame clones alone and lacks a portion of them. The profile shows about 250,000 clones, around 90% of them singletons. The sequencing sample was made of peripheral blood. The receptors here all came from a woman aged 25 to 39 with acute or convalescent COVID-19. CDR3s include the opening cysteine and the closing phenylalanine or tryptophan. Fields, in order: CDR3 protein, CDR3 DNA, D gene, V gene, J gene. D genes are given only for firm matches.

cdr3_aa: CASSLAGIWDGYTF
cdr3_nt: TGTGCCAGCAGTCTAGCGGGGATTTGGGATGGCTACACCTTC
d_call: -
v_call: TRBV7-2
j_call: TRBJ1-2

cdr3_aa: CASSFGSVQETQYF
cdr3_nt: TGTGCCAGCAGCTTCGGGAGCGTACAAGAGACCCAGTACTTC
d_call: -
v_call: TRBV7-9
j_call: TRBJ2-5

cdr3_aa: CAISPSGRSDTQYF
cdr3_nt: TGTGCCATCAGCCCGAGCGGGCGTTCAGATACGCAGTATTTT
d_call: -
v_call: TRBV10-3
j_call: TRBJ2-3

cdr3_aa: CASSRTENSNQPQHF
cdr3_nt: TGTGCCAGCAGTCGTACAGAAAATAGCAATCAGCCCCAGCATTTT
d_call: -
v_call: TRBV7-2
j_call: TRBJ1-5

cdr3_aa: CASSVADADTQYF
cdr3_nt: TGTGCCAGCAGCGTAGCAGATGCAGATACGCAGTATTTT
d_call: -
v_call: TRBV9
j_call: TRBJ2-3

cdr3_aa: CASSPGQTGEKLFF
cdr3_nt: TGTGCCAGTAGTCCAGGGCAAACGGGTGAAAAACTGTTTTTT
d_call: -
v_call: TRBV19
j_call: TRBJ1-4

cdr3_aa: CASSPVGRGETQYF
cdr3_nt: TGTGCCAGCAGCCCGGTAGGGCGGGGAGAGACCCAGTACTTC
d_call: -
v_call: TRBV4-2
j_call: TRBJ2-5

cdr3_aa: CSASQVFYEQYF
cdr3_nt: TGCAGTGCTAGTCAGGTTTTCTACGAGCAGTACTTC
d_call: -
v_call: TRBV20-1
j_call: TRBJ2-7

cdr3_aa: CASSVMLAATDTQYF
cdr3_nt: TGTGCCAGCAGCGTAATGCTAGCGGCAACAGATACGCAGTATTTT
d_call: TRBD2
v_call: TRBV9
j_call: TRBJ2-3

cdr3_aa: CASSIPAITGNNQPQHF
cdr3_nt: TGTGCCAGTAGTATTCCTGCAATTACAGGGAACAATCAGCCCCAGCATTTT
d_call: -
v_call: TRBV19
j_call: TRBJ1-5

cdr3_aa: CASSQDRHGLKETQYF
cdr3_nt: TGCGCCAGCAGCCAAGATCGCCATGGGCTAAAGGAGACCCAGTACTTC
d_call: -
v_call: TRBV4-3
j_call: TRBJ2-5

cdr3_aa: CASSQDRGLLMTGELFF
cdr3_nt: TGTGCCAGCAGCCAAGACAGGGGGCTCTTAATGACCGGGGAGCTGTTTTTT
d_call: TRBD1
v_call: TRBV4-2
j_call: TRBJ2-2